Listed below are T cell receptor beta chains from one sample, sequenced in a study of shared clonotypes between healthy human individuals. The repertoire was sequenced with immunoSEQ multiplex PCR; TCRdb's copy has only in-frame clones and lacks some. This repertoire shows 500,000 to 550,000 clones, approximately 95% found once; its top ten account for about 0.06%. The specimen was naive CD4+ T cells sorted from blood. Source of these receptors: a woman younger than 45 in good health. Both conserved end residues are part of each CDR3. The order of the fields is V gene, D gene, J gene, clone size, CDR3 protein, CDR3 DNA. A D gene is named only where the DNA matches it firmly. Not all rows give a size; the values are once, few, many and, for expanded clones, a class.

v_call: TRBV11-2
d_call: .
j_call: TRBJ2-3
clone_size: .
cdr3_aa: CASSLGGGRKTDTQYF
cdr3_nt: TGTGCCAGCAGCTTGGGTGGAGGGAGGAAGACGGATACGCAGTATTTT

v_call: TRBV4-1
d_call: TRBD1
j_call: TRBJ1-1
clone_size: .
cdr3_aa: CASSQVRQGARGNTEAFF
cdr3_nt: TGCGCCAGCAGCCAAGTAAGGCAGGGGGCGCGGGGGAACACTGAAGCTTTCTTT

v_call: TRBV19
d_call: .
j_call: TRBJ1-5
clone_size: .
cdr3_aa: CASGDRPLNQPQHF
cdr3_nt: TGTGCCAGTGGGGACCGGCCGCTCAATCAGCCCCAGCATTTT

v_call: TRBV6-6
d_call: TRBD2
j_call: TRBJ2-2
clone_size: .
cdr3_aa: CASSLSGTPNTGELFF
cdr3_nt: TGTGCCAGCAGCCTTAGCGGGACCCCGAACACCGGGGAGCTGTTTTTT

v_call: TRBV4-1
d_call: .
j_call: TRBJ2-5
clone_size: .
cdr3_aa: CASSRGETQYF
cdr3_nt: TGCGCCAGCAGCCGCGGAGAGACCCAGTACTTC

v_call: TRBV7-9
d_call: .
j_call: TRBJ2-7
clone_size: .
cdr3_aa: CASSLPTRDEQYF
cdr3_nt: TGTGCCAGCAGCTTACCCACCCGGGACGAGCAGTACTTC

v_call: TRBV5-6
d_call: .
j_call: TRBJ1-4
clone_size: .
cdr3_aa: CASSQRGYGEKLFF
cdr3_nt: TGTGCCAGCAGCCAAAGGGGGTACGGTGAAAAACTGTTTTTT

v_call: TRBV5-1
d_call: TRBD1
j_call: TRBJ2-7
clone_size: .
cdr3_aa: CASRGSTGVELGAYEQYF
cdr3_nt: TGCGCCAGCAGGGGTTCGACAGGGGTTGAATTAGGAGCCTACGAGCAGTACTTC

v_call: TRBV30
d_call: .
j_call: TRBJ2-7
clone_size: .
cdr3_aa: CAWSVGVGRGLYEQYF
cdr3_nt: TGTGCCTGGAGTGTAGGGGTGGGCAGGGGTCTGTACGAGCAGTACTTC

v_call: TRBV7-3
d_call: TRBD2
j_call: TRBJ2-2
clone_size: .
cdr3_aa: CASRETSVVGELFF
cdr3_nt: TGTGCCAGCAGGGAGACTAGCGTAGTCGGGGAGCTGTTTTTT

v_call: TRBV9
d_call: TRBD1
j_call: TRBJ2-1
clone_size: .
cdr3_aa: CASSGDRGPYSYNEQFF
cdr3_nt: TGTGCCAGCAGCGGAGACAGGGGGCCCTACTCCTACAATGAGCAGTTCTTC

v_call: TRBV19
d_call: .
j_call: TRBJ1-5
clone_size: once
cdr3_aa: CASSTSRDKNQPQHF
cdr3_nt: TGTGCCAGTAGTACAAGCCGGGACAAAAATCAGCCCCAGCATTTT

v_call: TRBV6-5
d_call: .
j_call: TRBJ2-6
clone_size: .
cdr3_aa: CASSKQGAGANVLTF
cdr3_nt: TGTGCCAGCAGTAAACAGGGTGCAGGGGCCAACGTCCTGACTTTC

v_call: TRBV6-6
d_call: .
j_call: TRBJ1-1
clone_size: .
cdr3_aa: CASSYVNTEAFF
cdr3_nt: TGTGCCAGCAGTTACGTGAACACTGAAGCTTTCTTT

v_call: TRBV5-1
d_call: .
j_call: TRBJ2-4
clone_size: .
cdr3_aa: CASSLGVVAKNIQYF
cdr3_nt: TGCGCCAGCAGCTTGGGGGTCGTTGCCAAAAACATTCAGTACTTC

v_call: TRBV7-6
d_call: TRBD2
j_call: TRBJ2-1
clone_size: .
cdr3_aa: CASSSPEREGKYNEQFF
cdr3_nt: TGTGCCAGCAGCTCCCCGGAGCGGGAGGGGAAATACAATGAGCAGTTCTTC

v_call: TRBV5-1
d_call: .
j_call: TRBJ2-5
clone_size: .
cdr3_aa: CASSSEGRETQYF
cdr3_nt: TGCGCCAGCAGCTCGGAGGGGAGGGAGACCCAGTACTTC

v_call: TRBV15
d_call: TRBD1
j_call: TRBJ2-2
clone_size: few
cdr3_aa: CATSRGQSYTGELFF
cdr3_nt: TGTGCCACCAGTAGGGGACAGTCCTACACCGGGGAGCTGTTTTTT

v_call: TRBV5-1
d_call: .
j_call: TRBJ1-1
clone_size: .
cdr3_aa: CASSLFQGPIGTFF
cdr3_nt: TGCGCCAGCAGCTTGTTCCAGGGGCCCATCGGAACTTTCTTT

v_call: TRBV5-4
d_call: .
j_call: TRBJ2-7
clone_size: once
cdr3_aa: CASSGLPDAAYEQYF
cdr3_nt: TGTGCCAGCAGCGGTCTGCCCGATGCGGCCTACGAGCAGTACTTC

v_call: TRBV2
d_call: .
j_call: TRBJ1-1
clone_size: once
cdr3_aa: CASSVGRQKNTEAFF
cdr3_nt: TGTGCCAGCAGCGTGGGACGACAGAAGAACACTGAAGCTTTCTTT

v_call: TRBV28
d_call: .
j_call: TRBJ1-1
clone_size: .
cdr3_aa: CASSRSGALNTEAFF
cdr3_nt: TGTGCCAGCAGTCGGTCGGGTGCCCTGAACACTGAAGCTTTCTTT

v_call: TRBV29-1
d_call: TRBD1
j_call: TRBJ1-2
clone_size: .
cdr3_aa: CSVSNDSGGRGYTF
cdr3_nt: TGCAGCGTGTCAAACGATTCAGGGGGCCGGGGCTACACCTTC

v_call: TRBV7-8
d_call: .
j_call: TRBJ2-4
clone_size: .
cdr3_aa: CASSKRAGEDIQYF
cdr3_nt: TGTGCCAGCAGCAAGCGGGCAGGGGAAGACATTCAGTACTTC

v_call: TRBV5-4
d_call: .
j_call: TRBJ2-2
clone_size: .
cdr3_aa: CASSYQGPNTGELFF
cdr3_nt: TGTGCCAGCAGCTATCAGGGGCCCAACACCGGGGAGCTGTTTTTT

v_call: TRBV2
d_call: TRBD1
j_call: TRBJ1-3
clone_size: .
cdr3_aa: CASSLQGYNGNTIYF
cdr3_nt: TGTGCCAGCAGTTTACAGGGGTATAACGGAAACACCATATATTTT

v_call: TRBV6-6
d_call: .
j_call: TRBJ2-6
clone_size: once
cdr3_aa: CASSYSGGSGANVLTF
cdr3_nt: TGTGCCAGCAGTTACTCGGGGGGCTCTGGGGCCAACGTCCTGACTTTC

v_call: TRBV2
d_call: .
j_call: TRBJ1-1
clone_size: .
cdr3_aa: CASSPWGGDTEAFF
cdr3_nt: TGTGCCAGCAGCCCCTGGGGGGGAGACACTGAAGCTTTCTTT

v_call: TRBV29-1
d_call: TRBD1
j_call: TRBJ1-1
clone_size: .
cdr3_aa: CSGQGDAGTEAFF
cdr3_nt: TGCAGCGGGCAGGGGGACGCGGGGACTGAAGCTTTCTTT

v_call: TRBV28
d_call: .
j_call: TRBJ2-2
clone_size: .
cdr3_aa: CASSLLGRTAGELFF
cdr3_nt: TGTGCCAGCAGCCTGTTGGGGAGGACGGCCGGGGAGCTGTTTTTT

v_call: TRBV15
d_call: TRBD2
j_call: TRBJ2-4
clone_size: .
cdr3_aa: CATSRAGGAKNIQYF
cdr3_nt: TGTGCCACCAGCAGAGCCGGGGGGGCCAAAAACATTCAGTACTTC

v_call: TRBV9
d_call: .
j_call: TRBJ1-3
clone_size: .
cdr3_aa: CASSLDGGSGNTIYF
cdr3_nt: TGTGCCAGCAGCCTAGACGGCGGCTCTGGAAACACCATATATTTT

v_call: TRBV2
d_call: .
j_call: TRBJ2-2
clone_size: few
cdr3_aa: CASIQAGVGGELFF
cdr3_nt: TGTGCCAGCATTCAGGCAGGGGTGGGCGGGGAGCTGTTTTTT

v_call: TRBV28
d_call: .
j_call: TRBJ1-4
clone_size: .
cdr3_aa: CASSLGRSQATNEKLFF
cdr3_nt: TGTGCCAGCAGTTTAGGTCGGTCCCAAGCAACTAATGAAAAACTGTTTTTT

v_call: TRBV28
d_call: .
j_call: TRBJ1-5
clone_size: .
cdr3_aa: CASSSLRGSGQPQHF
cdr3_nt: TGTGCCAGCAGTTCGCTCCGGGGTTCGGGTCAGCCCCAGCATTTT

v_call: TRBV7-2
d_call: .
j_call: TRBJ2-7
clone_size: once
cdr3_aa: CASGSGIGSYEQYF
cdr3_nt: TGTGCCAGCGGATCAGGGATCGGGTCCTACGAGCAGTACTTC

v_call: TRBV7-6
d_call: TRBD1
j_call: TRBJ1-3
clone_size: .
cdr3_aa: CASSLGHRGRGNTIYF
cdr3_nt: TGTGCCAGCAGCTTAGGCCACAGGGGACGGGGAAACACCATATATTTT

v_call: TRBV4-1
d_call: TRBD2
j_call: TRBJ2-7
clone_size: .
cdr3_aa: CASSQARGLAGYEQYF
cdr3_nt: TGCGCCAGCAGCCAAGCTCGTGGACTAGCGGGCTACGAGCAGTACTTC

v_call: TRBV5-1
d_call: .
j_call: TRBJ2-2
clone_size: .
cdr3_aa: CASSPGWAANTGELFF
cdr3_nt: TGCGCCAGCAGCCCTGGGTGGGCGGCGAACACCGGGGAGCTGTTTTTT

v_call: TRBV6-1
d_call: .
j_call: TRBJ1-5
clone_size: once
cdr3_aa: CASTGQGGQPQHF
cdr3_nt: TGTGCCAGCACAGGGCAGGGCGGCCAGCCCCAGCATTTT